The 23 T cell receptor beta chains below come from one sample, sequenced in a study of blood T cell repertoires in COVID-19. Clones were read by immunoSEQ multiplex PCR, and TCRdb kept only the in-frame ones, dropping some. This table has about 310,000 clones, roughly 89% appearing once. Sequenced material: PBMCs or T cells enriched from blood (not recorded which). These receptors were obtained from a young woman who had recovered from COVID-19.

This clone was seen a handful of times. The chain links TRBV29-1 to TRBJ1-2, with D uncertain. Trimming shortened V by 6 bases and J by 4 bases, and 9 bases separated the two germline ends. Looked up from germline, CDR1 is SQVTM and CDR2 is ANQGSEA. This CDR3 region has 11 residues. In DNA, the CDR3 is TGCAGCGTCGTCAGTCCCTATGGCTACACCTTC. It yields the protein CSVVSPYGYTF.

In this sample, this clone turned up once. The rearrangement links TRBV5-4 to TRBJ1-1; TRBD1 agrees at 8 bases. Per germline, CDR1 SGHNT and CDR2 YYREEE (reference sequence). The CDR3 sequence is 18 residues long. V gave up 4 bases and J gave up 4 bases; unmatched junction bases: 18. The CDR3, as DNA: TGTGCCAGCAGCGCAAAACAGGGGGGGGGACCCTTGCGCACTGAAGCTTTCTTT. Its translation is CASSAKQGGGPLRTEAFF.

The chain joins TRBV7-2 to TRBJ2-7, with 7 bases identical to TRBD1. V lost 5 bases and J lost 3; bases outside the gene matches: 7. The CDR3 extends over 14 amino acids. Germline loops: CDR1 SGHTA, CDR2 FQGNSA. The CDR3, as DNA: TGTGCCAGCAGCCCCCCGGGACAGAACTACGAGCAGTACTTC. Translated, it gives CASSPPGQNYEQYF.

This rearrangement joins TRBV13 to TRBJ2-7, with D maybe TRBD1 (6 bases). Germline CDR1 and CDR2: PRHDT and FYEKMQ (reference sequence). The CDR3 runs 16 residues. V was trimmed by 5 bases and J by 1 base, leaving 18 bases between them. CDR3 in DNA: TGTGCCAGCAGCGGCCTCAGGGGTGGGGGATCCTACGAGCAGTACTTC. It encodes CASSGLRGGGSYEQYF.

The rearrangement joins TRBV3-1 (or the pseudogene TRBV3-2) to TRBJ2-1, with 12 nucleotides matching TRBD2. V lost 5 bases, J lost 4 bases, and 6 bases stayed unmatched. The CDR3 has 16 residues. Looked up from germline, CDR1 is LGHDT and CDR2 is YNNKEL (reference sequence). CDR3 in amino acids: CASSSRLAGVYNEQFF. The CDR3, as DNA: TGTGCCAGCAGCTCGCGACTAGCGGGGGTATACAATGAGCAGTTCTTC.

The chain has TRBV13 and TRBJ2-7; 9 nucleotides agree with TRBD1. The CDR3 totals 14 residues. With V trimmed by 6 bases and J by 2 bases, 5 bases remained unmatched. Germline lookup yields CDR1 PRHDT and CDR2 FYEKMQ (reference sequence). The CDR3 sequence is CASRKGQGTYEQYF. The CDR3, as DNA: TGTGCCAGCAGAAAAGGACAGGGGACCTACGAGCAGTACTTC.

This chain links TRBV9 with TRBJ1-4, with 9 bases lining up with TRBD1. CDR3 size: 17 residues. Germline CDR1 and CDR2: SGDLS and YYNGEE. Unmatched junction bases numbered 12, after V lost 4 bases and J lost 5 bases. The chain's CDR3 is CASSPQVTGGANEKLFF. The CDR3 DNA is TGTGCCAGCAGCCCACAAGTCACAGGGGGCGCAAATGAAAAACTGTTTTTT.

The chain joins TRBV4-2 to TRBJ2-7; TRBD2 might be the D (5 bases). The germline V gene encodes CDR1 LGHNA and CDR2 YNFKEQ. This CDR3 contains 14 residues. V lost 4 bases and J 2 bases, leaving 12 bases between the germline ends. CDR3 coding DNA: TGTGCCAGCAGCCTTCCGGGTAGCGCCTACGAGCAGTACTTC. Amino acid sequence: CASSLPGSAYEQYF.

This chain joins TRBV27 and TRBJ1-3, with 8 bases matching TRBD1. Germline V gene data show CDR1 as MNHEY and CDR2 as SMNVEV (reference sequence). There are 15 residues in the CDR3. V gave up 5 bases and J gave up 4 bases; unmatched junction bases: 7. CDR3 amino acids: CASSEGQAQGNTIYF. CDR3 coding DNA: TGTGCCAGCAGTGAGGGACAGGCTCAAGGAAACACCATATATTTT.

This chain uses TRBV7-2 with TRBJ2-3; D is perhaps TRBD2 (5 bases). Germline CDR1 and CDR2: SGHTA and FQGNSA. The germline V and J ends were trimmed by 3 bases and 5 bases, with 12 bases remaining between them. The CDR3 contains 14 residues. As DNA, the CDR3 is TGTGCCAGCAGCTTGTATATGGCGGGAGATACGCAGTATTTT. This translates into CASSLYMAGDTQYF.

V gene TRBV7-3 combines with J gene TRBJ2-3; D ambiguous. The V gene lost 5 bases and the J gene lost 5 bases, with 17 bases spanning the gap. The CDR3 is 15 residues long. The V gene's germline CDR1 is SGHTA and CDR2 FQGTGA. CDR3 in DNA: TGTGCCAGCAGCCCAACTACGTTTGTAGGAGATACGCAGTATTTT. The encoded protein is CASSPTTFVGDTQYF.

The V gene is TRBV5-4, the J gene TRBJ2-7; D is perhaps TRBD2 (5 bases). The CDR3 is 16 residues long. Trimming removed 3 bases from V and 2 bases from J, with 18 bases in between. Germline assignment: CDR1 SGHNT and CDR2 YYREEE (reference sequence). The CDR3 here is CASSSQKDYLAYEQYF. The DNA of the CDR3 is TGTGCCAGCAGCTCACAAAAAGACTATCTAGCCTACGAGCAGTACTTC.

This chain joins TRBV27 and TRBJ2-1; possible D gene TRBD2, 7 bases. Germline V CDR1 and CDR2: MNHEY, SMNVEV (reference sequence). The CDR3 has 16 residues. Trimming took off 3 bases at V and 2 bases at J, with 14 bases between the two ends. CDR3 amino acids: CASSLWGGPTYNEQFF. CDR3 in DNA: TGTGCCAGCAGTTTGTGGGGGGGGCCTACCTACAATGAGCAGTTCTTC.

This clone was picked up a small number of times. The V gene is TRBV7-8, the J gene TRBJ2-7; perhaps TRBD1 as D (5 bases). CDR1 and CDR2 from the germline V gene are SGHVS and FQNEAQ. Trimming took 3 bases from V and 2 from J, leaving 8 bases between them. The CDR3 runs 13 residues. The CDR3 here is CASSFPGTYEQYF. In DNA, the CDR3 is TGTGCCAGCAGCTTCCCAGGGACCTACGAGCAGTACTTC.

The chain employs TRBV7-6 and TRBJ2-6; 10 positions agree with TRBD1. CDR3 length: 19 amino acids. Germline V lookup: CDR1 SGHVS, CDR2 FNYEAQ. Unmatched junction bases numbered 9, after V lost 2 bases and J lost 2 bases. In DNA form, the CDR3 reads TGTGCCAGCAGCTTACCCGGGACAGGGGAGTTTACTGGGGCCAACGTCCTGACTTTC. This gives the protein CASSLPGTGEFTGANVLTF. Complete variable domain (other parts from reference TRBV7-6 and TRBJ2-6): GAGVSQSPRYKVTKRGQDVALRCDPISGHVSLYWYRQALGQGPEFLTYFNYEAQQDKSGLPNDRFSAERPEGSISTLTIQRTEQRDSAMYRCASSLPGTGEFTGANVLTFGAGSRLTVL.

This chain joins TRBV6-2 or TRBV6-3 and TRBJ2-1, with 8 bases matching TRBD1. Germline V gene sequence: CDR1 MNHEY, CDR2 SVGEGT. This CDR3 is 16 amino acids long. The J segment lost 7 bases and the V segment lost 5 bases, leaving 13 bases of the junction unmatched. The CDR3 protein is CASSALDRAVGNEQFF. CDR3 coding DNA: TGTGCCAGCAGTGCACTGGACAGGGCGGTTGGGAATGAGCAGTTCTTC.

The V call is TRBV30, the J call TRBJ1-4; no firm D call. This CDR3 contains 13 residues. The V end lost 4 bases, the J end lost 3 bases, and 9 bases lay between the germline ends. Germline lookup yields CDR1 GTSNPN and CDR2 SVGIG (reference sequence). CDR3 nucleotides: TGTGCCTGGAATTGGCAGTCTAATGAAAAACTGTTTTTT. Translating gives CAWNWQSNEKLFF.

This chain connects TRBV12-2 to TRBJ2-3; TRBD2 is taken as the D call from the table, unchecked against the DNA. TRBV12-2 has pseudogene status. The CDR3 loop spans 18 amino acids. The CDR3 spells CASRVTSGGVTSTDTQYF. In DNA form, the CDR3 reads TGTGCAAGTCGCGTTACTAGCGGGGGAGTTACTAGCACAGATACGCAGTATTTT.

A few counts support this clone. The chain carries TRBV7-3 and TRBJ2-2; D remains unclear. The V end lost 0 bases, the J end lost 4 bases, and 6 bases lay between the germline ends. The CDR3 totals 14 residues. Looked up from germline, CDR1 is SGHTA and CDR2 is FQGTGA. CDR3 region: CASSLTGGTGELFF. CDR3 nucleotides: TGTGCCAGCAGCTTAACCGGTGGCACCGGGGAGCTGTTTTTT.

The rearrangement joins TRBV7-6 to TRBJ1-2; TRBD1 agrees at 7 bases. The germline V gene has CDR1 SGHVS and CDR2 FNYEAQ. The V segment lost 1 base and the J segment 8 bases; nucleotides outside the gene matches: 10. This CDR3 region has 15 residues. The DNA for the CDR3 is TGTGCCAGCAGCTTAGGACAGGGTTCTTTGGGAGGCTACACCTTC. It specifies CASSLGQGSLGGYTF.

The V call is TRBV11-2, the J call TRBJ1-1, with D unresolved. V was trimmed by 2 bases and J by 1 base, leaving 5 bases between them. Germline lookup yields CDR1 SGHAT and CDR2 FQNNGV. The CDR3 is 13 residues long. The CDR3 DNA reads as TGTGCCAGCAGCTTATTTCGGAACACTGAAGCTTTCTTT. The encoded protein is CASSLFRNTEAFF.

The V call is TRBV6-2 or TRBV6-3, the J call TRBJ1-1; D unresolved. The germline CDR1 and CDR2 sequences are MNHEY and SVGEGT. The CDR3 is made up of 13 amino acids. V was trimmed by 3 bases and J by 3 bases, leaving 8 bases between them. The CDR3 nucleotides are TGTGCCAGCAGTTATGAGCAGGACACTGAAGCTTTCTTT. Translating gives CASSYEQDTEAFF.

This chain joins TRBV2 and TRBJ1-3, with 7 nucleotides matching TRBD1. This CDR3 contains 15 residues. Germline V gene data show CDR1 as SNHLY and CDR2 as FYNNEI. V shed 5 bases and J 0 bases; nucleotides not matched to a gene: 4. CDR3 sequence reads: CASSRQGNSGNTIYF. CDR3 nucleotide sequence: TGTGCCAGCAGTCGACAGGGCAACTCTGGAAACACCATATATTTT.